The source of this T cell receptor (beta chain) is a study of identical twins. Study-wide results and limits: Cord blood's abundant beta clonotypes had fewer insertions, unlike memory repertoires.

With regard to this clonotype: Its antigen is as yet unknown.

This CDR3 region has 13 residues. Deletions cut 8 bases from V and 7 bases from J, with 18 bases between. Per the germline V gene, CDR1 is MNHEY and CDR2 is SMNVEV (reference sequence). TCRdb itself ran the 5' RACE reads through MiXCR, one entry per CDR3 protein. This table has hundreds of thousands of distinct CDR3 sequences, 15% to 20% appearing once. The same data also went into a second study, on T cells expressing NK-cell markers. Per that study: Roughly 6 donors had dominant NKG2C+ clonotypes that comprised about 1.0-8% of their CD8+ T cells. Expanded NKG2C+ T cell clones were not confirmed as HCMV-specific.

The receptor comes from a woman aged 18-29 years in good health. The chain employs TRBV27 and TRBJ2-7; D is uncertain. Sequenced sample: PBMCs. As DNA, the CDR3 is TGTGCCAGCTCATTGACGCGCCCTAGTGAGCAGTACTTC. This gives the protein CASSLTRPSEQYF.